The next 9 T cell receptor beta chains were all read from a single sample in a study of cytomegalovirus exposure and HLA in healthy donors. With 60 Vbeta and 13 Jbeta primers, the PCR was carried out. The assay was immunoSEQ multiplex PCR, and TCRdb's table has in-frame clones only and misses some. Among 160,000 or so clones listed, roughly 90% were seen once. Sequenced material: PBMCs. The receptor source for this set is a woman aged 18 to 35 in good health and CMV-seronegative.

This chain links TRBV19 with TRBJ2-1; tentatively, D is TRBD2 (6 bases). Per the germline V gene, CDR1 is LNHDA and CDR2 is SQIVND (reference sequence). This CDR3 contains 14 residues. V was trimmed by 4 bases and J by 7 bases, leaving 14 bases between them. The DNA of the CDR3 is TGTGCCAGTAGTACCCCCGGGAGTGTGAATGAGCAGTTCTTC. It encodes CASSTPGSVNEQFF.

The V call is TRBV6-5, the J call TRBJ2-7; TRBD1 matches 7 bases. The junction had 9 bases not matched to a gene; V was cut back by 7 bases and J by 3 bases. Per germline, CDR1 MNHEY and CDR2 SVGAGI. The CDR3 spans 14 residues. CDR3 region: CASTQQGRSYEQYF. In DNA form, the CDR3 reads TGTGCCAGCACCCAACAGGGGCGAAGCTACGAGCAGTACTTC.

The J gene is TRBJ1-4, the V gene TRBV7-9; tentative D call: TRBD1 (5 bases). This CDR3 is built from 12 residues. The V gene's germline CDR1 is SEHNR and CDR2 FQNEAQ (reference sequence). Trimming cost V 11 bases and J 6 bases, with 13 bases left between them. CDR3 sequence (DNA): TGTGCCTTAGGGGAAGGTGATGAAAAACTGTTTTTT. Encoded protein: CALGEGDEKLFF.

V and J are TRBV6-1 and TRBJ2-1; tentatively, D is TRBD2 (5 bases). The V gene's germline CDR1 is MNHNS and CDR2 SASEGT. V gave up 2 bases and J gave up 10 bases, with 12 bases separating them. CDR3 size: 13 residues. The DNA for the CDR3 is TGTGCCAGCAGTGAATTATCCGGCGGGGAGCAGTTCTTC. Translated, it gives CASSELSGGEQFF.

This clone appeared a few times. This sequence joins TRBV2 and TRBJ2-3, with a tentative D call TRBD1 (7 bases). The CDR3 runs 15 residues. CDR1 and CDR2 from the germline V gene are SNHLY and FYNNEI. The V end lost 6 bases, the J end lost 2 bases, and 15 bases lay between the germline ends. The CDR3 nucleotides are TGTGCCAGCAGACTAGCAAGGGGGCACACAGATACGCAGTATTTT. Its translation is CASRLARGHTDTQYF. Full variable domain (rest looked up from reference TRBV2 and TRBJ2-3): EPEVTQTPSHQVTQMGQEVILRCVPISNHLYFYWYRQILGQKVEFLVSFYNNEISEKSEIFDDQFSVERPDGSNFTLKIRSTKLEDSAMYFCASRLARGHTDTQYFGPGTRLTVL.

The chain has TRBV27 and TRBJ1-1; tentative D call: TRBD1 (6 bases). The V end was cut by 5 bases, the J end by 0 bases, with 16 bases between. Germline V gene data show CDR1 as MNHEY and CDR2 as SMNVEV (reference sequence). The length of the CDR3 is 16 residues. This chain's CDR3 is CASSLTGYRMNTEAFF. The CDR3, as DNA: TGTGCCAGCAGTCTAACAGGGTACCGGATGAACACTGAAGCTTTCTTT.

About this clone itself: This specimen includes other DNA sequences encoding the same CDR3. The chain is built from TRBV28 and TRBJ2-7, with a possible D match to TRBD2 (5 bases). CDR1 MDHEN and CDR2 SYDVKM come from the germline V gene. The CDR3 is 11 amino acids. The V gene lost 6 bases and the J gene lost 6 bases, with 9 bases spanning the gap. DNA for the CDR3: TGTGCCAGCAGCGGACTCCTCGAGCAGTACTTC. It encodes CASSGLLEQYF.

The chain is built from TRBV10-3 and TRBJ1-5, with a possible D match to TRBD1 (6 bases). The V gene's germline CDR1 is ENHRY and CDR2 SYGVKD. CDR3 length equals 14 residues. Trimming removed 10 bases at V and 0 bases at J, with 13 bases between. The CDR3 is CATNRDYSNQPQHF. CDR3 in DNA: TGTGCCACGAACAGGGACTATAGCAATCAGCCCCAGCATTTT.

The count of this clone is one. This chain's CDR3 is CASSYSGSIAYGYTF. The CDR3 nucleotides are TGTGCCAGCAGTTACTCAGGCAGTATAGCCTATGGCTACACCTTC. The chain carries TRBV6-5 and TRBJ1-2; unclear D gene. The ends were cut back, 0 bases at V and 4 bases at J, with 12 bases in the middle. The CDR3 sequence is 15 residues long. Germline V CDR1 and CDR2: MNHEY, SVGAGI.